These 7 T cell receptor beta chains were sequenced from one sample in a study of control samples from healthy donors and cancer patients. The method was immunoSEQ multiplex PCR; TCRdb's version includes in-frame clones alone and lacks a portion of them. The repertoire holds fewer than 200,000 clones, with just under 95% as singletons. Sequencing was performed on blood. The receptors derive from a woman in her fifties or sixties in good health.

The V gene is TRBV6-5, the J gene TRBJ1-2; 7 bases align to TRBD1. The ends lost 0 bases at V and 4 bases at J; junction bases unmatched: 5. This CDR3 is built from 15 residues. The V gene's germline CDR1 is MNHEY and CDR2 SVGAGI. The CDR3 region is CASSYSRGGSYGYTF. CDR3 DNA sequence: TGTGCCAGCAGTTACTCCAGAGGGGGCAGCTATGGCTACACCTTC.

CDR3 sequence reads: CSASLTRYTF. Here the CDR3 DNA reads TGCAGTGCTAGTCTGACAAGATACACCTTC. The gene calls are TRBV20-1 and TRBJ1-2; no definite D call. Trimming stripped 3 bases from V and 11 bases from J, with 10 bases between. CDR1 is DFQATT, CDR2 SNEGSKA, per germline (reference sequence). The CDR3 spans 10 residues.

V is TRBV7-9 and J is TRBJ2-3; a possible D gene is TRBD2 (7 bases). V was clipped by 3 bases and J by 4 bases, with 11 bases between them. Per germline, CDR1 SEHNR and CDR2 FQNEAQ (reference sequence). The CDR3 has 14 amino acids. Written as DNA, the CDR3 is TGTGCCAGCAGCTTTGGGGGGGCTGCAGATACGCAGTATTTT. It codes for CASSFGGAADTQYF. The entire variable domain, with the rest obtained from reference TRBV7-9 and TRBJ2-3, is as follows: DTGVSQNPRHKITKRGQNVTFRCDPISEHNRLYWYRQTLGQGPEFLTYFQNEAQLEKSRLLSDRFSAERPKGSFSTLEIQRTEQGDSAMYLCASSFGGAADTQYFGPGTRLTVL.

The chain employs TRBV27 and TRBJ1-2; unclear D gene. The CDR3 covers 13 residues. Trimming took 6 bases from V and 7 from J, leaving 15 bases between them. Germline assignment: CDR1 MNHEY and CDR2 SMNVEV (reference sequence). In DNA form, the CDR3 reads TGTGCCAGCAGCCCAGTTCCGCGGGGTGGCTACACCTTC. Its protein is CASSPVPRGGYTF.

V and J are TRBV5-5 and TRBJ1-5; possibly TRBD1 for D (5 bases). V was pared by 2 bases and J by 3 bases, with 15 bases between. The length of the CDR3 is 16 residues. CDR1 SGHKS and CDR2 YYEKEE come from the germline V gene (reference sequence). The CDR3 here is CASSFGSGGSNQPQHF. The CDR3 bases are TGTGCCAGCAGCTTTGGGAGCGGGGGTTCCAATCAGCCCCAGCATTTT. The variable domain in full, with the rest retrieved from reference TRBV5-5 and TRBJ1-5, is DAGVTQSPTHLIKTRGQQVTLRCSPISGHKSVSWYQQVLGQGPQFIFQYYEKEERGRGNFPDRFSARQFPNYSSELNVNALLLGDSALYLCASSFGSGGSNQPQHFGDGTRLSIL.

The gene calls are TRBV3-1 (or the pseudogene TRBV3-2) and TRBJ1-1, with D unclear. This CDR3 is built from 12 residues. Germline CDR1 reads LGHDT; CDR2 reads YNNKEL (reference sequence). With 4 bases removed from V and 4 bases from J, the gap between germline ends came to 7 bases. The CDR3 region is CASSRGSTEAFF. The CDR3 DNA follows: TGTGCCAGCAGCCGAGGGAGCACTGAAGCTTTCTTT.

The chain links TRBV5-8 to TRBJ2-7, with D tentatively TRBD1 (6 bases). Germline V gene sequence: CDR1 SGHTS, CDR2 YDEGEE. Trimming took off 3 bases at V and 7 bases at J, with 17 bases between the two ends. This CDR3 region has 14 residues. Written as DNA, the CDR3 is TGTGCCAGCAGCTCAAATACAGGGTCCGAGGAGCAGTACTTC. This encodes CASSSNTGSEEQYF.